This T cell receptor beta chain was sequenced during a study of breast tumors, draining lymph nodes, adjacent tissues. This CDR3 region has 16 residues. Germline CDR1 and CDR2: SGHNT and YYREEE (reference sequence). J was trimmed by 4 bases and V by 4 bases; bases with no gene match: 10. Notes on the study in general: Tumor repertoires ranked between lymph nodes and nontumor tissue in diversity, with V and J gene preferences. Data fit most tumor T cells coming from lymph node, expanding in tumor.

TCRdb reprocessed the multiplex PCR reads via MiXCR and lists one record per CDR3 protein. The sample contains around 150,000 distinct CDR3 sequences, around 22% of which appear only once. The lymph nodes were axillary draining lymph nodes from breast cancer patients. Comment on this clonotype: The antigen remains unidentified.

The sequenced sample was axillary lymph node tissue. The genes are TRBV5-4 and TRBJ2-7; 11 bases align to TRBD2. The receptor was derived from a female donor with breast cancer. Some clones in this sample may be carry-over from other donors' samples. As DNA, the CDR3 is TGTGCCAGCAGCGGTCGACTAGCGGGAAGAAGGTACGAGCAGTACTTC. It encodes CASSGRLAGRRYEQYF.